These 30 T cell receptor beta chains were sequenced from one sample in a study of blood T cell repertoires in COVID-19. The method was immunoSEQ multiplex PCR; TCRdb's version includes in-frame clones alone and lacks a portion of them. The sample consists of some 66,000 clones, around 82% of them appearing once. The sample consisted of peripheral blood. Every receptor here comes from a man in his 60s with acute or convalescent COVID-19.

This chain connects TRBV6-2 or TRBV6-3 to TRBJ2-3; 8 nucleotides line up with TRBD2. CDR3 length: 15 residues. Germline values: CDR1 MNHEY, CDR2 SVGEGT. V lost 5 bases, J lost 2 bases, and 6 bases stayed unmatched. In DNA form, the CDR3 reads TGTGCCAGCAGTAAAGCGGGGGCTTACACAGATACGCAGTATTTT. Translated, it gives CASSKAGAYTDTQYF.

V usage is TRBV7-9 and J usage is TRBJ2-3, with a tentative D call TRBD1 (6 bases). The CDR3 extends over 19 amino acids. CDR1 SEHNR and CDR2 FQNEAQ come from the germline V gene (reference sequence). The germline V and J ends were trimmed by 1 base and 0 bases, with 20 bases remaining between them. Written as DNA, the CDR3 is TGTGCCAGCAGCTTAGTTGAAGGCGGCGGACAGACTAGCACAGATACGCAGTATTTT. As protein: CASSLVEGGGQTSTDTQYF. Variable domain in full (rest from reference TRBV7-9 and TRBJ2-3): DTGVSQNPRHKITKRGQNVTFRCDPISEHNRLYWYRQTLGQGPEFLTYFQNEAQLEKSRLLSDRFSAERPKGSFSTLEIQRTEQGDSAMYLCASSLVEGGGQTSTDTQYFGPGTRLTVL.

This clone has just one count. The chain recombines TRBV5-6 with TRBJ2-5; D unresolved. The CDR3 is made up of 13 amino acids. Germline V gene data show CDR1 as SGHDT and CDR2 as YYEEEE. V lost 2 bases to trimming and J lost 5 bases, with 10 bases between them. The CDR3, as DNA: TGTGCCAGCAGCTTTAGACTCGAGGAGACCCAGTACTTC. Translated, it gives CASSFRLEETQYF.

This chain connects TRBV24-1 to TRBJ2-1; 13 nucleotides agree with TRBD2. J was trimmed by 6 bases and V by 1 base; bases with no gene match: 2. The CDR3 length is 16 residues. The V gene's germline CDR1 is KGHDR and CDR2 SFDVKD. CDR3 in amino acids: CATSDFGLAGVNEQFF. The CDR3 DNA sequence: TGTGCCACCAGTGATTTCGGACTAGCGGGGGTCAATGAGCAGTTCTTC.

The V gene is TRBV7-9, the J gene TRBJ1-3, with D possibly being TRBD1 (6 bases). The CDR3 covers 13 residues. Trimming removed 5 bases at V and 4 bases at J, with 9 bases between. CDR1 is SEHNR, CDR2 FQNEAQ, per germline (reference sequence). Here the CDR3 DNA reads TGTGCCAGCAGCCTCGGACAGGGAAACACCATATATTTT. It codes for CASSLGQGNTIYF.

CDR3 residues: CASSIRVAQPQHF. CDR3 bases: TGTGCCAGTAGTATCAGGGTGGCTCAGCCCCAGCATTTT. This chain uses TRBV19 with TRBJ1-5, with a weak D call TRBD1 (5 bases). This CDR3 contains 13 residues. The ends were cut back, 3 bases at V and 6 bases at J, with 9 bases in the middle. CDR1 and CDR2 from the germline V gene are LNHDA and SQIVND (reference sequence).

For the CDR3, the DNA is TGTGCCAGCCGACCGGGGGGTATGACCGGGGAGCTGTTTTTT. Its protein is CASRPGGMTGELFF. The chain couples TRBV19 to TRBJ2-2; TRBD2 matches at 7 bases. The CDR3 extends over 14 amino acids. From germline, CDR1 is LNHDA and CDR2 SQIVND (reference sequence). V trimming: 9 bases; J trimming: 5 bases; junction bases outside the gene matches: 9.

The chain uses TRBV4-2 and TRBJ1-5; D might be TRBD1 (6 bases). Germline CDR1 reads LGHNA; CDR2 reads YNFKEQ. The CDR3 runs 15 residues. The V end was cut by 1 base, the J end by 3 bases, with 10 bases between. The CDR3 DNA sequence: TGTGCCAGCAGCCAAGCGGACAGCCTCAATCAGCCCCAGCATTTT. Translating it yields CASSQADSLNQPQHF.

The chain is built from TRBV7-2 and TRBJ1-4; 10 positions agree with TRBD1. V was pared by 4 bases and J by 7 bases, with 3 bases of the junction left unmatched. Looked up from germline, CDR1 is SGHTA and CDR2 is FQGNSA. This CDR3 contains 14 residues. This chain's CDR3 is CASSYRDRGEKLFF. As DNA, the CDR3 is TGTGCCAGCAGCTACCGGGACAGGGGTGAAAAACTGTTTTTT.

In this sample, this clone turned up a few times. The chain combines TRBV10-1 with TRBJ2-7, with D unresolved. The V end was cut by 0 bases, the J end by 2 bases, with 5 bases between. CDR1 is WNHNN and CDR2 is SYGVQD in the germline V gene (reference sequence). The CDR3 is 13 amino acids. For the CDR3, the DNA is TGCGCCAGCAGTGAGTCCAGGACCTACGAGCAGTACTTC. Translating it yields CASSESRTYEQYF.

The chain has TRBV30 and TRBJ2-2; D is perhaps TRBD1 (6 bases). The CDR3 extends over 13 amino acids. V lost 5 bases and J 4 bases, leaving 11 bases between the germline ends. Germline V lookup: CDR1 GTSNPN, CDR2 SVGIG (reference sequence). The CDR3 nucleotides are TGTGCCTGGTTGGGGGCTTCCACCGGGGAGCTGTTTTTT. This gives the protein CAWLGASTGELFF.

J is TRBJ2-3 and V is TRBV5-1, with TRBD1 as a possible D gene (6 bases). Trimming took off 0 bases at V and 3 bases at J, with 11 bases between the two ends. Germline lookup yields CDR1 SGHRS and CDR2 YFSETQ. This CDR3 region has 15 residues. As DNA, the CDR3 is TGCGCCAGCAGCTTGGAAGGGACATATACAGATACGCAGTATTTT. This encodes CASSLEGTYTDTQYF.

This sequence joins TRBV6-5 and TRBJ1-1, with D possibly TRBD1 on 5 matching bases. The length of the CDR3 is 12 residues. V was cut by 2 bases and J by 5 bases, with 6 bases left in between. Per germline, CDR1 MNHEY and CDR2 SVGAGI. CDR3: CASSYGGTEAFF. The CDR3 coding sequence is TGTGCCAGCAGTTACGGGGGGACTGAAGCTTTCTTT.

This sequence joins TRBV4-2 and TRBJ1-1; weak D call: TRBD1 (6 bases). The CDR3 sequence is 14 residues long. V was pared by 4 bases and J by 3 bases, with 12 bases between. Germline V gene lookup returns CDR1 LGHNA and CDR2 YNFKEQ. Here the CDR3 reads CASSPTGGDTEAFF. Written as DNA, the CDR3 is TGTGCCAGCAGCCCGACAGGCGGAGACACTGAAGCTTTCTTT.

This clone was observed a handful of times. The J gene is TRBJ1-6, the V gene TRBV2, with 8 bases lining up with TRBD1. The CDR3 covers 14 residues. V trimming: 5 bases; J trimming: 6 bases; junction bases outside the gene matches: 3. Germline lookup yields CDR1 SNHLY and CDR2 FYNNEI. Here the CDR3 DNA reads TGTGCCAGCAGTCCGGACAGGGCTAATTCACCCCTCCACTTT. Translation gives CASSPDRANSPLHF. Supplemented by reference TRBV2 and TRBJ1-6, the full variable domain reads EPEVTQTPSHQVTQMGQEVILRCVPISNHLYFYWYRQILGQKVEFLVSFYNNEISEKSEIFDDQFSVERPDGSNFTLKIRSTKLEDSAMYFCASSPDRANSPLHFGNGTRLTVT.

The chain joins TRBV4-1 to TRBJ2-1; the D gene is possibly TRBD2 (7 bases). Germline CDR1 reads MGHRA; CDR2 reads YSYEKL. The CDR3 has 16 amino acids. With 3 bases removed from V and 6 bases from J, the gap between germline ends came to 18 bases. The CDR3 DNA sequence: TGCGCCAGCAGCCACCTGGACCGGGGGGCATCCAATGAGCAGTTCTTC. Residues: CASSHLDRGASNEQFF.

The rearrangement uses TRBV7-2 and TRBJ1-5, with 7 bases aligning to TRBD1. V trimming: 5 bases; J trimming: 1 base; junction bases outside the gene matches: 5. Germline V CDR1 and CDR2: SGHTA, FQGNSA. There are 15 residues in the CDR3. CDR3 amino acids: CASSPGRGSNQPQHF. In nucleotides, the CDR3 is TGTGCCAGCAGCCCCGGCAGGGGGAGCAATCAGCCCCAGCATTTT. Drawing the rest from reference TRBV7-2 and TRBJ1-5, the complete variable domain is GAGVSQSPSNKVTEKGKDVELRCDPISGHTALYWYRQSLGQGLEFLIYFQGNSAPDKSGLPSDRFSAERTGGSVSTLTIQRTQQEDSAVYLCASSPGRGSNQPQHFGDGTRLSIL.

This rearrangement joins TRBV19 to TRBJ2-1, with 12 bases aligning to TRBD1. This CDR3 spans 15 amino acids. J lost 8 bases, V lost 3 bases, and 5 bases had no gene match. Germline V gene lookup returns CDR1 LNHDA and CDR2 SQIVND (reference sequence). The CDR3 coding sequence is TGTGCCAGTAGTATGGGACAGGGGGCTGGGGATGAGCAGTTCTTC. Residues: CASSMGQGAGDEQFF.

The V and J genes are TRBV5-6 and TRBJ2-1; D is possibly TRBD2 (7 bases). Trimming shortened V by 4 bases and J by 8 bases, and 13 bases separated the two germline ends. CDR1 SGHDT and CDR2 YYEEEE come from the germline V gene. The CDR3 is 13 residues long. The CDR3 DNA is TGTGCCAGCAGCCCAAAGGGGGGGCATGAGCAGTTCTTC. Its protein is CASSPKGGHEQFF.

The chain combines TRBV5-5 with TRBJ2-1; 10 bases are shared with TRBD1. V shed 4 bases and J 5 bases; nucleotides not matched to a gene: 3. The germline V gene has CDR1 SGHKS and CDR2 YYEKEE (reference sequence). CDR3 length equals 14 residues. The CDR3 reads CASSTDRGNNEQFF. For the CDR3, the DNA is TGTGCCAGCAGCACGGACAGGGGGAACAATGAGCAGTTCTTC.

This clone appeared once. V is TRBV2 and J is TRBJ2-3; D gene ambiguous. The CDR3 is 14 residues long. In germline, CDR1 is SNHLY, CDR2 FYNNEI. V was shortened by 2 bases and J by 0 bases, with 6 bases between the two germline ends. The CDR3 region has the DNA TGTGCCAGCAGTGAATCATCCAGCACAGATACGCAGTATTTT. Amino acids: CASSESSSTDTQYF.

This chain uses TRBV5-1 with TRBJ1-1, with D possibly being TRBD1 (6 bases). The CDR3 is 15 amino acids. V lost 5 bases, J lost 0 bases, and 14 bases lay in between. Germline CDR1 SGHRS, CDR2 YFSETQ. Here the CDR3 reads CASSTGQTMNTEAFF. In DNA, the CDR3 is TGCGCCAGCAGTACTGGACAGACGATGAACACTGAAGCTTTCTTT.

This clone was detected once. The rearrangement joins TRBV5-8 to TRBJ1-2, with TRBD1 matching over 9 bases. J was trimmed by 1 base and V by 0 bases; bases with no gene match: 7. The CDR3 runs to 17 residues. Germline V gives CDR1 SGHTS, CDR2 YDEGEE. This CDR3 is CASSLGGTGSLNYGYTF. The CDR3 DNA sequence: TGTGCCAGCAGCTTGGGGGGGACAGGGTCCCTTAACTATGGCTACACCTTC.

The chain has TRBV5-8 and TRBJ2-7; D is possibly TRBD2 (6 bases). The V and J ends lost 4 bases and 4 bases respectively, with 15 bases between them. This CDR3 has 14 residues. Germline lookup yields CDR1 SGHTS and CDR2 YDEGEE. The CDR3 DNA sequence: TGTGCCAGCAGCCCCCGGGGGATAACATACGAGCAGTACTTC. Translation gives CASSPRGITYEQYF.

V and J are TRBV7-2 and TRBJ2-3; 9 positions agree with TRBD2. The CDR3 runs to 16 residues. V gave up 2 bases and J gave up 2 bases; unmatched junction bases: 5. The germline V gene has CDR1 SGHTA and CDR2 FQGNSA. DNA of the CDR3: TGTGCCAGCAGCTTAAGAATAGCGGGGGCCACAGATACGCAGTATTTT. This gives the protein CASSLRIAGATDTQYF.

The chain joins TRBV5-1 to TRBJ2-1; D perhaps matches TRBD1 (5 bases). The germline CDR1 and CDR2 sequences are SGHRS and YFSETQ. The CDR3 consists of 14 residues. The V and J ends lost 6 bases and 2 bases respectively, with 12 bases between them. The CDR3, as DNA: TGCGCCAGCACACGGCAGGGCACCTACAATGAGCAGTTCTTC. Its protein is CASTRQGTYNEQFF.

The rearrangement uses TRBV2 and TRBJ2-7, with D perhaps matching TRBD2 (5 bases). The CDR3 runs 16 residues. V shed 7 bases and J shed 3 bases, with 22 bases lying between them. Germline V gene sequence: CDR1 SNHLY, CDR2 FYNNEI. The CDR3 loop reads CASIQGRAFGNYEQYF. The CDR3 coding sequence is TGTGCCAGCATCCAAGGAAGGGCCTTCGGGAACTACGAGCAGTACTTC.

This rearrangement joins TRBV7-2 to TRBJ1-1; D may be TRBD1 (6 bases). The V gene lost 6 bases and the J gene lost 7 bases, with 15 bases spanning the gap. The CDR3 runs to 13 residues. The germline V gene encodes CDR1 SGHTA and CDR2 FQGNSA. The CDR3 is CASREDSPIEAFF. The CDR3, as DNA: TGTGCCAGCAGAGAGGACAGCCCCATTGAAGCTTTCTTT.

This clone was observed once. The J gene is TRBJ1-6, the V gene TRBV3-1 (or the pseudogene TRBV3-2); a weak D match, TRBD1 (5 bases). V was clipped by 1 base and J by 10 bases, with 11 bases between them. From germline, CDR1 is LGHDT and CDR2 YNNKEL (reference sequence). The CDR3 is made up of 14 amino acids. The DNA for the CDR3 is TGTGCCAGCAGCCAAGGAAGGGGTGGGTCACCCCTCCACTTT. This translates into CASSQGRGGSPLHF.

The chain has TRBV6-5 and TRBJ1-2; no clear D gene. The CDR3 sequence is 11 residues long. Looked up from germline, CDR1 is MNHEY and CDR2 is SVGAGI. V was pared by 10 bases and J by 3 bases, with 9 bases between. The CDR3 nucleotides read TGTGCCACCACCTCGGACTATGGCTACACCTTC. Its translation: CATTSDYGYTF.